Each of the 31 T cell receptor beta chains below was sequenced from the same sample in a study of cytomegalovirus exposure and HLA in healthy donors. Repertoires were generated with immunoSEQ multiplex PCR, while TCRdb's copy carries only in-frame clones and drops some. This sample carries roughly 200,000 clones, about 81% of them seen once, and the ten largest clones take 1.2%. The specimen sequenced was PBMCs. These receptors were taken from a woman in her 30s in good health and CMV-seronegative.

This clone was detected only a few times. J is TRBJ1-2 and V is TRBV6-1; D might be TRBD1 (6 bases). Germline V lookup: CDR1 MNHNS, CDR2 SASEGT. The V gene lost 4 bases and the J gene lost 3 bases, with 18 bases spanning the gap. The CDR3 has 16 residues. The CDR3 protein is CASSAPTGGVDYGYTF. For the CDR3, the DNA is TGTGCCAGCAGTGCCCCCACGGGGGGCGTCGACTATGGCTACACCTTC.

The V and J genes are TRBV5-4 and TRBJ2-2; 9 bases agree with TRBD1. The V gene's germline CDR1 is SGHNT and CDR2 YYREEE (reference sequence). The CDR3 has 15 amino acids. V gave up 3 bases and J gave up 4 bases; unmatched junction bases: 4. DNA of the CDR3: TGTGCCAGCAGCTGGGGACAGGGCACCACCGGGGAGCTGTTTTTT. Translated: CASSWGQGTTGELFF.

This clone has more than one count but fewer than ten. The rearrangement links TRBV7-8 to TRBJ1-2; 7 bases line up with TRBD1. Germline assignment: CDR1 SGHVS and CDR2 FQNEAQ. The CDR3 runs to 15 residues. V dropped 0 bases and J dropped 5; count of bases not matched to a gene: 6. The CDR3 protein is CASSLASGTAYGYTF. The CDR3 coding sequence is TGTGCCAGCAGCTTAGCGTCAGGGACAGCATATGGCTACACCTTC.

On this clone: The same CDR3 is also encoded by other DNA sequences in this sample. V gene TRBV27 combines with J gene TRBJ1-5; TRBD1 is a possible D gene (5 bases). The V end was cut by 8 bases, the J end by 2 bases, with 7 bases between. The V gene's germline CDR1 is MNHEY and CDR2 SMNVEV (reference sequence). The CDR3 runs to 12 residues. The CDR3 reads CASRGGNQPQHF. CDR3 in DNA: TGTGCCAGCCGGGGGGGCAATCAGCCCCAGCATTTT.

This chain uses TRBV27 with TRBJ2-7, with 11 positions matching TRBD2. The CDR3 spans 16 residues. Germline CDR1 reads MNHEY; CDR2 reads SMNVEV (reference sequence). Losses at the gene ends were 5 bases for V and 0 bases for J; bases not matched to a gene: 6. The CDR3 bases are TGTGCCAGCAGTCCTAGGACTAGCGGGCCCTCCTACGAGCAGTACTTC. Protein product: CASSPRTSGPSYEQYF.

This chain joins TRBV14 and TRBJ1-2, with TRBD1 identical over 9 bases. The CDR3 is 13 amino acids. Germline CDR1 reads SGHDN; CDR2 reads FVKESK. V gave up 4 bases and J gave up 4 bases; unmatched junction bases: 1. The CDR3 DNA follows: TGTGCCAGCAGCCGACAGGGGGTCTATGGCTACACCTTC. Translating it yields CASSRQGVYGYTF.

The rearrangement links TRBV4-2 to TRBJ2-7; TRBD2 aligns across 9 bases. Germline V gene lookup returns CDR1 LGHNA and CDR2 YNFKEQ. The J segment lost 5 bases and the V segment lost 1 base, leaving 9 bases of the junction unmatched. This CDR3 comprises 16 residues. The CDR3 DNA reads TGTGCCAGCAGCCAAGGGATACTAGCGGGCGGCAACGAGCAGTACTTC. Protein: CASSQGILAGGNEQYF.

The V and J genes are TRBV7-3 and TRBJ2-5, with TRBD1 matching over 7 bases. Germline V gene sequence: CDR1 SGHTA, CDR2 FQGTGA. This CDR3 spans 14 amino acids. V shed 5 bases, J shed 4 bases, and the junction held 7 bases outside the gene matches. In DNA, the CDR3 is TGTGCCAGCAGCCCCCAGACAGGGTTAGAGACCCAGTACTTC. It is translated as CASSPQTGLETQYF.

V and J are TRBV9 and TRBJ1-3, with D maybe TRBD1 (5 bases). CDR1 and CDR2 (germline): SGDLS, YYNGEE. Between the trimmed V and J ends, which lost 0 bases and 3 bases, there was a span of 10 bases. The CDR3 spans 15 residues. This CDR3 reads CASSVEGLSGNTIYF. CDR3 DNA sequence: TGTGCCAGCAGCGTAGAGGGGCTGAGTGGAAACACCATATATTTT.

This chain uses TRBV2 with TRBJ2-7; D remains ambiguous. Germline V gene lookup returns CDR1 SNHLY and CDR2 FYNNEI. This CDR3 is 13 amino acids long. V lost 6 bases and J 2 bases, leaving 11 bases between the germline ends. The CDR3 loop is CASREDGPYEQYF. The CDR3 DNA follows: TGTGCCAGCAGAGAGGATGGTCCCTACGAGCAGTACTTC.

This chain links TRBV5-1 with TRBJ2-1, with 7 nucleotides matching TRBD1. Germline V CDR1 and CDR2: SGHRS, YFSETQ. This CDR3 is 15 amino acids long. Losses at the gene ends were 0 bases for V and 4 bases for J; bases not matched to a gene: 4. In nucleotides, the CDR3 is TGCGCCAGCAGCTTGGGAGGGGGCCGTTACAATGAGCAGTTCTTC. Translation: CASSLGGGRYNEQFF.

V usage is TRBV5-5 and J usage is TRBJ1-2, with D possibly matching TRBD1 (5 bases). V was trimmed by 4 bases and J by 1 base, leaving 8 bases between them. Per the germline V gene, CDR1 is SGHKS and CDR2 is YYEKEE (reference sequence). This CDR3 has 13 amino acids. The CDR3, as DNA: TGTGCCAGCAGCCAGCAGGGTAACTATGGCTACACCTTC. Translated, it gives CASSQQGNYGYTF.

V is TRBV30 and J is TRBJ2-5; 16 bases map to TRBD2. CDR1 GTSNPN and CDR2 SVGIG come from the germline V gene (reference sequence). Trimming at V came to 4 bases and at J to 5 bases, leaving 13 bases not matched to a gene. The CDR3 is 18 residues long. CDR3 residues: CAWNRPGLAGGPWETQYF. CDR3 nucleotides: TGTGCCTGGAACCGCCCGGGACTAGCGGGGGGGCCGTGGGAGACCCAGTACTTC.

CDR3 sequence (DNA): TGTGCCAGCAGTCCCTCCCTCGGGGGGCCCCAGCATTTT. Protein sequence: CASSPSLGGPQHF. V and J are TRBV28 and TRBJ1-5; D possibly corresponds to TRBD1 (5 bases). The CDR3 sequence is 13 residues long. Trimming left V 5 bases short and J 9 bases short, with 14 bases between. The V gene's germline CDR1 is MDHEN and CDR2 SYDVKM.

The V gene is TRBV4-2, the J gene TRBJ2-2, with 8 bases aligning to TRBD1. The V segment lost 4 bases and the J segment 1 base; nucleotides outside the gene matches: 2. Germline CDR1 reads LGHNA; CDR2 reads YNFKEQ. The CDR3 spans 15 residues. CDR3 DNA: TGTGCCAGCAGCCGGACAGGGATGAACACCGGGGAGCTGTTTTTT. The encoded protein is CASSRTGMNTGELFF.

A single count supports this clone. The chain joins TRBV19 to TRBJ1-5, with TRBD1 matching 8 bases. The germline gives CDR1 LNHDA, CDR2 SQIVND (reference sequence). The CDR3 sequence is 15 residues long. V was clipped by 6 bases and J by 0 bases; unmatched bases: 4. CDR3 protein: CASREDRASNQPQHF. DNA for the CDR3: TGTGCCAGTAGGGAGGACAGGGCTAGCAATCAGCCCCAGCATTTT.

The chain couples TRBV5-1 to TRBJ1-4; D gene ambiguous. CDR3 length: 15 amino acids. The germline V gene encodes CDR1 SGHRS and CDR2 YFSETQ. V lost 0 bases and J lost 1, with 7 bases in between. DNA for the CDR3: TGCGCCAGCAGCTTGGGTTTAGTAACTAATGAAAAACTGTTTTTT. Protein: CASSLGLVTNEKLFF.

CDR3 amino acids: CASKTDSLNSPLHF. The CDR3 DNA sequence: TGTGCCAGCAAGACGGACAGTCTTAATTCACCCCTCCACTTT. V is TRBV27 and J is TRBJ1-6; maybe TRBD1 (6 bases). CDR3 size: 14 residues. V dropped 7 bases and J dropped 6 bases, with 13 bases sitting between them. Germline CDR1 MNHEY, CDR2 SMNVEV (reference sequence).

This chain connects TRBV5-1 to TRBJ2-7, with D perhaps matching TRBD1 (6 bases). Germline CDR1 and CDR2: SGHRS and YFSETQ. The CDR3 consists of 15 residues. V shed 4 bases and J shed 0 bases, with 14 bases lying between them. The CDR3 spells CASSLYWTASYEQYF. CDR3 nucleotide sequence: TGCGCCAGCAGCCTCTACTGGACAGCCTCCTACGAGCAGTACTTC. Drawing the rest from reference TRBV5-1 and TRBJ2-7, the complete variable domain is KAGVTQTPRYLIKTRGQQVTLSCSPISGHRSVSWYQQTPGQGLQFLFEYFSETQRNKGNFPGRFSGRQFSNSRSEMNVSTLELGDSALYLCASSLYWTASYEQYFGPGTRLTVT.

This sequence joins TRBV9 and TRBJ2-2; 7 nucleotides match TRBD2. Germline CDR1 and CDR2: SGDLS and YYNGEE. This CDR3 spans 15 amino acids. With V trimmed by 6 bases and J by 6 bases, 11 bases remained unmatched. CDR3 nucleotide sequence: TGTGCCAGCAAACCGGGGGGAGGTGGCCCCGGGGAGCTGTTTTTT. It codes for CASKPGGGGPGELFF.

This clone was counted only a few times. The genes are TRBV5-1 and TRBJ2-7; 10 bases match TRBD2. Germline V gene lookup returns CDR1 SGHRS and CDR2 YFSETQ. Trimming at V came to 4 bases and at J to 3 bases, leaving 4 bases not matched to a gene. This CDR3 is built from 14 residues. The CDR3 loop reads CASSPGTSDYEQYF. CDR3 in DNA: TGCGCCAGCAGCCCAGGGACTAGCGACTACGAGCAGTACTTC.

The chain joins TRBV6-5 to TRBJ1-5; D is unresolved. The V gene's germline CDR1 is MNHEY and CDR2 SVGAGI. This CDR3 region has 13 residues. Trimming took off 0 bases at V and 6 bases at J, with 6 bases between the two ends. CDR3 sequence (DNA): TGTGCCAGCAGTTACTCGCCGGGTCAGCCCCAGCATTTT. As protein: CASSYSPGQPQHF.

The V and J genes are TRBV18 and TRBJ2-7, with D unclear. The CDR3 loop spans 13 amino acids. The V gene's germline CDR1 is KGHSH and CDR2 LQKENI. The germline V and J ends were trimmed by 4 bases and 3 bases, with 10 bases remaining between them. This CDR3 is CASSHAPGYEQYF. CDR3 sequence (DNA): TGTGCCAGCTCACACGCTCCCGGCTACGAGCAGTACTTC.

In this sample, this clone turned up a few times. This chain joins TRBV27 and TRBJ1-2, with a weak D call TRBD1 (6 bases). Germline V gene sequence: CDR1 MNHEY, CDR2 SMNVEV (reference sequence). Trimming shortened V by 2 bases and J by 0 bases, and 7 bases separated the two germline ends. The CDR3 covers 14 residues. This CDR3 reads CASSLDRSNYGYTF. The CDR3 bases are TGTGCCAGCAGTTTAGACAGGTCTAACTATGGCTACACCTTC.

V is TRBV13 and J is TRBJ2-1; TRBD2 is a possible D gene (6 bases). Germline V lookup: CDR1 PRHDT, CDR2 FYEKMQ (reference sequence). The CDR3 has 13 amino acids. The V gene lost 0 bases and the J gene lost 10 bases, with 10 bases spanning the gap. The CDR3 is CASSLGVTSEQFF. The CDR3, as DNA: TGTGCCAGCAGCTTAGGCGTAACTAGCGAGCAGTTCTTC.

V usage is TRBV6-4 and J usage is TRBJ1-1, with 7 positions matching TRBD1. In germline, CDR1 is MRHNA, CDR2 SNTAGT. This CDR3 comprises 13 residues. Germline trimming cut 6 bases from V and 5 bases from J; bases unmatched to any gene: 6. CDR3 nucleotide sequence: TGTGCCAGCAGCCCGGGACAGACAACTGAAGCTTTCTTT. Its protein product is CASSPGQTTEAFF.

About this clone: This specimen includes other DNA sequences encoding the same CDR3. The chain uses TRBV5-1 and TRBJ1-2, with TRBD1 matching 8 bases. CDR3 size: 14 residues. Germline lookup yields CDR1 SGHRS and CDR2 YFSETQ. J was trimmed by 5 bases and V by 0 bases; bases with no gene match: 3. The CDR3 protein is CASSLGTGSYGYTF. The DNA for the CDR3 is TGCGCCAGCAGCTTGGGGACAGGGTCTTATGGCTACACCTTC.

In nucleotides, the CDR3 is TGTGCCAGCAGCTTAGGGCCTAGTAGTAACAATGAGCAGTTCTTC. This sequence encodes CASSLGPSSNNEQFF. This chain joins TRBV11-2 and TRBJ2-1; D is unclear. Germline loops: CDR1 SGHAT, CDR2 FQNNGV. The germline V and J ends were trimmed by 1 base and 5 bases, with 12 bases remaining between them. CDR3 length: 15 amino acids.

This chain connects TRBV14 to TRBJ1-2; 7 bases are shared with TRBD1. CDR1 and CDR2 (germline): SGHDN, FVKESK. The CDR3 loop spans 15 amino acids. Germline trimming cut 3 bases from V and 6 bases from J; bases unmatched to any gene: 10. The DNA of the CDR3 is TGTGCCAGCAGCCATCCAACGACAGGGAGGCATGGCTACACCTTC. It yields the protein CASSHPTTGRHGYTF.

In regard to this clone: The same CDR3 is also encoded by other DNA sequences in this sample. The genes are TRBV6-5 and TRBJ1-2; the D gene is possibly TRBD1 (5 bases). V was pared by 6 bases and J by 5 bases, with 10 bases between. The CDR3 has 12 residues. Germline lookup yields CDR1 MNHEY and CDR2 SVGAGI. The DNA for the CDR3 is TGTGCCAGCAGCCCCGGGGGGTATGGCTACACCTTC. It codes for CASSPGGYGYTF.

This clone was seen a handful of times. The chain is built from TRBV7-9 and TRBJ2-1; 8 bases agree with TRBD2. Unmatched junction bases numbered 9, after V lost 4 bases and J lost 7 bases. Germline V lookup: CDR1 SEHNR, CDR2 FQNEAQ (reference sequence). The CDR3 length is 15 residues. The CDR3: CASSYFSGGVNEQFF. Here the CDR3 DNA reads TGTGCCAGCAGCTACTTCAGCGGGGGAGTGAATGAGCAGTTCTTC.